This TCR beta chain is drawn from a study of T-cell memory formation after mild COVID-19. Study background: Largely donor-specific sequence clusters came from a couple of donors.

The length of the CDR3 is 14 residues. V gave up 4 bases and J gave up 9 bases; unmatched junction bases: 7. TCRdb re-analysed the 5' RACE reads in MiXCR, keeping a single row per CDR3 protein. This sample has fewer than 600,000 distinct CDR3 sequences, with about 20% found just once. This receptor was identified in an adult woman who had mild COVID-19 (a few samples of this study predate the infection). Cell type and time point are not known. The sequencing sample was made of PBMCs or a T cell subset sorted from them (not recorded which). This chain joins TRBV12-3 or TRBV12-4 and TRBJ2-1, with 9 bases identical to TRBD1. This CDR3 reads CASSSHPTGGEQFF. The DNA for the CDR3 is TGTGCCAGCAGTTCCCACCCGACAGGGGGTGAGCAGTTCTTC.